This is a list of T cell receptor beta chains from one sample in a study of T cell responses to AZD1222 COVID-19 vaccine. The data were produced by immunoSEQ multiplex PCR, yet TCRdb's version contains in-frame clones alone and is incomplete. The sample lists tens of thousands of clones, about 91% occurring once. The sequences come from peripheral blood, collected on day 0 of AZD1222 vaccination. These receptors were taken from an adult in good health. Each CDR3 is given with its conserved first and last residue. The D gene is left open where the match is weak. Size tells how often a clone was seen (once, few, many) or the class of an expanded clone, and some rows leave it out.

CDR3nt: TGTGCCAGCAGTTTTGGACAGGGGGAAGATACGCAGTATTTT; CDR3aa: CASSFGQGEDTQYF; d_gene: TRBD1; v_gene: TRBV27; len: 14; abundance: .; j_gene: TRBJ2-3
CDR3nt: TGTGCCAGCAGCGTACAGGGTAGCACAGATACGCAGTATTTT; CDR3aa: CASSVQGSTDTQYF; d_gene: .; v_gene: TRBV9; len: 14; abundance: .; j_gene: TRBJ2-3
CDR3nt: TGTGCCAGCAGTGAAGTCGACAGGGGGTTCGTTGGGAATGAGCAGTTCTTC; CDR3aa: CASSEVDRGFVGNEQFF; d_gene: TRBD1; v_gene: TRBV6-1; len: 17; abundance: .; j_gene: TRBJ2-1
CDR3nt: TGTGCCAGCAGTTTACAGGGAAGTAGTTCTGGAAACACCATATATTTT; CDR3aa: CASSLQGSSSGNTIYF; d_gene: .; v_gene: TRBV6-5; len: 16; abundance: .; j_gene: TRBJ1-3
CDR3nt: TGTGCCAGCAGCTCGGAACTAGCCACCGGGCACGAGCAGTACTTC; CDR3aa: CASSSELATGHEQYF; d_gene: .; v_gene: TRBV7-2; len: 15; abundance: .; j_gene: TRBJ2-7
CDR3nt: TGTGCCAGCTCACCACGGACTAGCGGGAGGGCCTGGGAGCTGTTTTTT; CDR3aa: CASSPRTSGRAWELFF; d_gene: TRBD2; v_gene: TRBV18; len: 16; abundance: .; j_gene: TRBJ2-2
CDR3nt: TGCGCCAGCAGCTTGGAGGGCCTGGAGCAGCAGTACTTC; CDR3aa: CASSLEGLEQQYF; d_gene: .; v_gene: TRBV5-1; len: 13; abundance: .; j_gene: TRBJ2-7
CDR3nt: TGTGCCAGCAGCTCACCCCGGACCCACGAGCAGTACTTC; CDR3aa: CASSSPRTHEQYF; d_gene: .; v_gene: TRBV11-2; len: 13; abundance: .; j_gene: TRBJ2-7
CDR3nt: TGTGCCAGCAGTACCTTCGGGACAGCCTACAATGAGCAGTTCTTC; CDR3aa: CASSTFGTAYNEQFF; d_gene: TRBD1; v_gene: TRBV28; len: 15; abundance: .; j_gene: TRBJ2-1
CDR3nt: TGTGCCAGCAGACTCTCAGGGAACTATGGCTACACCTTC; CDR3aa: CASRLSGNYGYTF; d_gene: .; v_gene: TRBV28; len: 13; abundance: .; j_gene: TRBJ1-2
CDR3nt: TGTGCCAGCAGCGGAGGGGGACAGGGGTACTACGAGCAGTACTTC; CDR3aa: CASSGGGQGYYEQYF; d_gene: TRBD1; v_gene: TRBV3-1/TRBV3-2; len: 15; abundance: once; j_gene: TRBJ2-7
CDR3nt: TGTGCCACCAGCAGAGATACAGGAGACACTGAAGCTTTCTTT; CDR3aa: CATSRDTGDTEAFF; d_gene: .; v_gene: TRBV15; len: 14; abundance: few; j_gene: TRBJ1-1
CDR3nt: TGCGCCAGCAGCCAAGGGCCTTGGCCAGCGGGAGTGACAGATACGCAGTATTTT; CDR3aa: CASSQGPWPAGVTDTQYF; d_gene: TRBD2; v_gene: TRBV4-3; len: 18; abundance: few; j_gene: TRBJ2-3
CDR3nt: TGTGCCAGTAGTATAGACAGGGGTGGCTACAATGAGCAGTTCTTC; CDR3aa: CASSIDRGGYNEQFF; d_gene: .; v_gene: TRBV19; len: 15; abundance: .; j_gene: TRBJ2-1
CDR3nt: TGTGCCAGCAGCTTAGAACGGAACTATGGCTACACCTTC; CDR3aa: CASSLERNYGYTF; d_gene: .; v_gene: TRBV7-8; len: 13; abundance: .; j_gene: TRBJ1-2
CDR3nt: TGTGCCAGCTCACCACCCGGGGACTCCTACAATGAGCAGTTCTTC; CDR3aa: CASSPPGDSYNEQFF; d_gene: .; v_gene: TRBV18; len: 15; abundance: .; j_gene: TRBJ2-1
CDR3nt: TGTGCCAGCAGCCGAGGACAGACGGAGGGTCAGCCCCAGCATTTT; CDR3aa: CASSRGQTEGQPQHF; d_gene: .; v_gene: TRBV4-2; len: 15; abundance: .; j_gene: TRBJ1-5
CDR3nt: TGTGCCAGCAGTTACGCGGCGGGAGTGGGCTACGAGCAGTACTTC; CDR3aa: CASSYAAGVGYEQYF; d_gene: TRBD2; v_gene: TRBV6-5; len: 15; abundance: .; j_gene: TRBJ2-7
CDR3nt: TGTGCCAGCAGTTTTGACCTCCGAGCGAACACTGAAGCTTTCTTT; CDR3aa: CASSFDLRANTEAFF; d_gene: .; v_gene: TRBV28; len: 15; abundance: .; j_gene: TRBJ1-1
CDR3nt: TGCAGCTCGCCTGCGGGGTTCCCTTCTCGCACAGATACGCAGTATTTT; CDR3aa: CSSPAGFPSRTDTQYF; d_gene: .; v_gene: TRBV29-1; len: 16; abundance: .; j_gene: TRBJ2-3
CDR3nt: TGCGCCAGCAGGCTAGTCACAGGCGCAGATACGCAGTATTTT; CDR3aa: CASRLVTGADTQYF; d_gene: .; v_gene: TRBV5-1; len: 14; abundance: .; j_gene: TRBJ2-3
CDR3nt: TGCGCCAGCAGCCAAGCAAGGCTCGGGACTAGATTATACAATGAGCAGTTCTTC; CDR3aa: CASSQARLGTRLYNEQFF; d_gene: TRBD2; v_gene: TRBV4-1; len: 18; abundance: .; j_gene: TRBJ2-1
CDR3nt: TGTGCCAGCAGCTTGGGGGTAGCCACAGATACGCAGTATTTT; CDR3aa: CASSLGVATDTQYF; d_gene: .; v_gene: TRBV5-4; len: 14; abundance: .; j_gene: TRBJ2-3
CDR3nt: TGTGCCAGCTCACCGGGACAGTACAATGAGCAGTTCTTC; CDR3aa: CASSPGQYNEQFF; d_gene: TRBD1; v_gene: TRBV18; len: 13; abundance: .; j_gene: TRBJ2-1
CDR3nt: TGTGCCAGCAGCCTTGAGGGTGACGAGCAGTACTTC; CDR3aa: CASSLEGDEQYF; d_gene: .; v_gene: TRBV7-8; len: 12; abundance: .; j_gene: TRBJ2-7
CDR3nt: TGTGCCAGCAGTTTATCCGGGTTGGTTAACTATGGCTACACCTTC; CDR3aa: CASSLSGLVNYGYTF; d_gene: .; v_gene: TRBV28; len: 15; abundance: .; j_gene: TRBJ1-2
CDR3nt: TGTGCCAGCAGCTTGGAGGGGCAGGGGGGAGAGACCCAGTACTTC; CDR3aa: CASSLEGQGGETQYF; d_gene: .; v_gene: TRBV5-5; len: 15; abundance: few; j_gene: TRBJ2-5
CDR3nt: TGTGCCAGCAGCCCAAGCTCCTACAATGAGCAGTTCTTC; CDR3aa: CASSPSSYNEQFF; d_gene: .; v_gene: TRBV12-3/TRBV12-4; len: 13; abundance: .; j_gene: TRBJ2-1
CDR3nt: TGTGCCATCAGAGATCCGGGACAGGGAGTTTATCAGCCCCAGCATTTT; CDR3aa: CAIRDPGQGVYQPQHF; d_gene: TRBD1; v_gene: TRBV10-3; len: 16; abundance: .; j_gene: TRBJ1-5
CDR3nt: TGTGCCACCAGCAGAGTACGGACTACGTATGGCTATGGCTACACCTTC; CDR3aa: CATSRVRTTYGYGYTF; d_gene: .; v_gene: TRBV15; len: 16; abundance: .; j_gene: TRBJ1-2
CDR3nt: TGTGCCAGTACCATTGGGGCCTCAAGCAAGACCCAGTACTTC; CDR3aa: CASTIGASSKTQYF; d_gene: .; v_gene: TRBV19; len: 14; abundance: once; j_gene: TRBJ2-5
CDR3nt: TGTGCCAGCAGTGAAGCTGGAAACACCATATATTTT; CDR3aa: CASSEAGNTIYF; d_gene: .; v_gene: TRBV2; len: 12; abundance: .; j_gene: TRBJ1-3
CDR3nt: TGTGCCAGCAGCTTGGGGGCAGGGTCTGAAGAGACCCAGTACTTC; CDR3aa: CASSLGAGSEETQYF; d_gene: .; v_gene: TRBV5-4; len: 15; abundance: .; j_gene: TRBJ2-5
CDR3nt: TGTGCCAGCGGGACAGATGTGAGGTACGAGCAGTACTTC; CDR3aa: CASGTDVRYEQYF; d_gene: TRBD1; v_gene: TRBV25-1; len: 13; abundance: .; j_gene: TRBJ2-7
CDR3nt: TGCGCCACTGGGGAAGAGACCCAGTACTTC; CDR3aa: CATGEETQYF; d_gene: .; v_gene: TRBV23-1; len: 10; abundance: .; j_gene: TRBJ2-5
CDR3nt: TGTGCCAGCAGTACCCGGGGTGGACTAGGATACAATGAGCAGTTCTTC; CDR3aa: CASSTRGGLGYNEQFF; d_gene: TRBD2; v_gene: TRBV11-3; len: 16; abundance: .; j_gene: TRBJ2-1
CDR3nt: TGTGCCAGCAGCGTAGGGCGGATGAACACTGAAGCTTTCTTT; CDR3aa: CASSVGRMNTEAFF; d_gene: .; v_gene: TRBV9; len: 14; abundance: once; j_gene: TRBJ1-1
CDR3nt: TGTGCCAGCAGTTTATCGTTTTCGGTTTGGGATTTGAACAATGAGCAGTTCTTC; CDR3aa: CASSLSFSVWDLNNEQFF; d_gene: .; v_gene: TRBV28; len: 18; abundance: .; j_gene: TRBJ2-1